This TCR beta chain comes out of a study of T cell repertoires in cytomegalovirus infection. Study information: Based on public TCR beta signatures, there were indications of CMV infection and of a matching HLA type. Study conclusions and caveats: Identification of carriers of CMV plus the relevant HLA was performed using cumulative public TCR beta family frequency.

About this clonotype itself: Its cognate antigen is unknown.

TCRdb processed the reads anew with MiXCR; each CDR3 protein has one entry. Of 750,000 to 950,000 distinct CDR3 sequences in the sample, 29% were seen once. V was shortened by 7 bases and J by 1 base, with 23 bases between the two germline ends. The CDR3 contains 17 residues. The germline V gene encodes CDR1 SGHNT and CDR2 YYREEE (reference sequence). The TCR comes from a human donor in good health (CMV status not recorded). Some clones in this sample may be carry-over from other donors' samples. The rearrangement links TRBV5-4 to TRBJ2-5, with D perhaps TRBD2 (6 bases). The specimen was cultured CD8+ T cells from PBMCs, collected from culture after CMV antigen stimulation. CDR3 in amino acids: CASAGTSSSGPQETQYF. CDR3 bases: TGTGCCAGCGCAGGGACTTCGTCATCTGGGCCCCAAGAGACCCAGTACTTC.